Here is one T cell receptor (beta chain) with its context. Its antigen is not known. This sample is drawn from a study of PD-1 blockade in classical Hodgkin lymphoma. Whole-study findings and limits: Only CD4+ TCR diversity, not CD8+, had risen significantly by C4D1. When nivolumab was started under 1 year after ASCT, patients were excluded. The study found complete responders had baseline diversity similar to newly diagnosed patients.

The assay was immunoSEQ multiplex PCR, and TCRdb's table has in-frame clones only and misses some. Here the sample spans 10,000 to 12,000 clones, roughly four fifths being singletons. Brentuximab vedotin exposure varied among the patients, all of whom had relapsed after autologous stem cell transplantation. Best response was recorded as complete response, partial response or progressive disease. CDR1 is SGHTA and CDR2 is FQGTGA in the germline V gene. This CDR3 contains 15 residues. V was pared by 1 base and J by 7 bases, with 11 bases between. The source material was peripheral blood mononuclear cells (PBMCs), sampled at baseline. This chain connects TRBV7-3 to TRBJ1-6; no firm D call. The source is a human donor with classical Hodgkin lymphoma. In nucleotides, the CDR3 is TGTGCCAGCAGCTTAAACCCCCCGGGAAATTCACCCCTCCACTTT. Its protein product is CASSLNPPGNSPLHF.